This T cell receptor (beta chain) derives from a study of blood T cells in healthy people across ages. Germline trimming cut 4 bases from V and 5 bases from J; bases unmatched to any gene: 7. This CDR3 region has 15 residues. A second PCR, run for roughly 7 to 12 cycles, used a sample-barcoded 5' primer plus a J-beta primer mix. MiXCR was run by TCRdb on the 5' RACE reads, yielding one entry per CDR3 protein. Here the sample spans roughly 2 million distinct CDR3 sequences, about 49% being singletons. The chain carries TRBV12-3 or TRBV12-4 and TRBJ1-4; 7 nucleotides agree with TRBD1. The sequencing sample was made of blood. The sequence was obtained from a woman aged 35 to 49 in good health. CDR3 coding DNA: TGTGCCAGCAGTTCATGGACAGGAGCAAATGAAAAACTGTTTTTT. Its protein is CASSSWTGANEKLFF.